This TCR beta chain stems from a study of blood T cell repertoires in COVID-19. Study-wide background: Italy, Spain and the United States were the sources of the convalescent and acute COVID-19 samples.

Sequenced by immunoSEQ multiplex PCR; TCRdb stores in-frame clones only, minus some. The table has about 140,000 clones, about 80% seen once. CDR3 length: 17 amino acids. CDR1 SGHVS and CDR2 FQNEAQ come from the germline V gene. The trim removed 2 bases at V and 1 base at J, leaving 9 bases unmatched. This TCR was sampled from a man aged 65-85 years who had recovered from COVID-19. Sequencing input: peripheral blood. The chain joins TRBV7-8 to TRBJ1-1; 8 bases are shared with TRBD1. For the CDR3, the DNA is TGTGCCAGCAGCTTAATAAGGGCAGGGGGCGCGAACACTGAAGCTTTCTTT. Encoded protein: CASSLIRAGGANTEAFF.